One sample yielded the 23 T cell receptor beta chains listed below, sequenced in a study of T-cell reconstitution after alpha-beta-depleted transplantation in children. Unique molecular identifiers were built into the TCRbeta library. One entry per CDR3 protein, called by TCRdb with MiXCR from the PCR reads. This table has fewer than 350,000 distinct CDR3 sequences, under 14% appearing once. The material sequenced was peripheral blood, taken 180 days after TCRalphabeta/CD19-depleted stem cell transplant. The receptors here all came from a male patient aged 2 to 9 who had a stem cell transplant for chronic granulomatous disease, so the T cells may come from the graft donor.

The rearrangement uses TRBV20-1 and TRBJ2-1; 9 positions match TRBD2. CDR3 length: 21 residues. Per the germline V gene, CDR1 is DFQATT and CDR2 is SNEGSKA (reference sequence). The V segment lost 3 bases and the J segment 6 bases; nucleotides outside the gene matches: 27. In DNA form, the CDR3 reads TGCAGTGCTAGTTCTCCGTTAGCGGGAGAGGAGATTGTAAGACCATTCAATGAGCAGTTCTTC. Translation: CSASSPLAGEEIVRPFNEQFF.

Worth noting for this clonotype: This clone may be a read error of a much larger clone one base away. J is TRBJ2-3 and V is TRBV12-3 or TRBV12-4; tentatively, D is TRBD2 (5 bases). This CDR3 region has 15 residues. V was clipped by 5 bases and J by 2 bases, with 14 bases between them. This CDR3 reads CASSETRLYTDTQYF. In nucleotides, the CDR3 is TGTGCCAGCAGTGAAACTAGGTTGTACACAGATACGCAGTATTTT.

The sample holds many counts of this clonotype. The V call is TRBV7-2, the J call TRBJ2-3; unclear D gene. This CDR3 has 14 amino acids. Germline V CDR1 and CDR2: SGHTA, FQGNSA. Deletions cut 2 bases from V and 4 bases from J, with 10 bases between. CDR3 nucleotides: TGTGCCAGCAGCTTAAGAGCCAGACCAGATACGCAGTATTTT. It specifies CASSLRARPDTQYF.

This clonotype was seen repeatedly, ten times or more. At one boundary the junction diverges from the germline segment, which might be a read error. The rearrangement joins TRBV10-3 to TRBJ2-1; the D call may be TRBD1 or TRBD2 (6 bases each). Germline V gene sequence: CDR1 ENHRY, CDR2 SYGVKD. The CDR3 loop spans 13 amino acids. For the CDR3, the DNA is TGTGCCATCACAGGGGACTCCCACAATGAGCAGTTCTTC. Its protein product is CAITGDSHNEQFF.

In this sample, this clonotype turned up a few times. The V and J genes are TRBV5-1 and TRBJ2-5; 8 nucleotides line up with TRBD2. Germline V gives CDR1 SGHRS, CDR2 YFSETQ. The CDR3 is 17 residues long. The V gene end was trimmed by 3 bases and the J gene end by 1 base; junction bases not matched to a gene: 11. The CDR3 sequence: CASSWAGGRNTQETQYF. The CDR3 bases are TGCGCCAGCAGCTGGGCGGGGGGTCGAAATACCCAAGAGACCCAGTACTTC.

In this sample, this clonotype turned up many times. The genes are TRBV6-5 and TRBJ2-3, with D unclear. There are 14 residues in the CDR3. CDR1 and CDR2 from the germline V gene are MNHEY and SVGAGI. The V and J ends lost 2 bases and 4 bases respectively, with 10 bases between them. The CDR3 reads CASSYRGIPDTQYF. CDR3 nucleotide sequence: TGTGCCAGCAGTTACCGAGGTATCCCAGATACGCAGTATTTT.

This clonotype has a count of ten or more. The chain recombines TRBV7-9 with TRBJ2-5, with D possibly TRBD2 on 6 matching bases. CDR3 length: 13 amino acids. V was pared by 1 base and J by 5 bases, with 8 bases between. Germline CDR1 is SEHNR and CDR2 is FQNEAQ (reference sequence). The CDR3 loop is CASSLVGGETQYF. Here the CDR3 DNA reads TGTGCCAGCAGCTTAGTAGGAGGGGAGACCCAGTACTTC.

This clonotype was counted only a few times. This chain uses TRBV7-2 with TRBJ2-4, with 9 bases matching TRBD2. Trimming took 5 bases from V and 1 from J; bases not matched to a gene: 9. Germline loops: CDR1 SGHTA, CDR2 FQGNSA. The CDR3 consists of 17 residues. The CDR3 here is CASSPTAGGPAKNIQYF. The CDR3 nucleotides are TGTGCCAGCAGCCCAACGGCGGGAGGGCCTGCCAAAAACATTCAGTACTTC.

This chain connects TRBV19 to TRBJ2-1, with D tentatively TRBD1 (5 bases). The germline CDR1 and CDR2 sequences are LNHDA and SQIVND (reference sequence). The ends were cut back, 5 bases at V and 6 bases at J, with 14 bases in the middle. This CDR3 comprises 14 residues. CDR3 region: CASSGHSEGNEQFF. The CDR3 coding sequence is TGTGCCAGTAGTGGACACAGCGAAGGCAATGAGCAGTTCTTC.

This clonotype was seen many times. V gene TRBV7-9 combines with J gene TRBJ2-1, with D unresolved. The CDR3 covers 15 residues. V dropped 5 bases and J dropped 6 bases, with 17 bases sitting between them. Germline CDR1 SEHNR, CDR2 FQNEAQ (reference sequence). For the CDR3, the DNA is TGTGCCAGCAGCCCCGGTAGTTTGCGAGGCAATGAGCAGTTCTTC. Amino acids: CASSPGSLRGNEQFF.

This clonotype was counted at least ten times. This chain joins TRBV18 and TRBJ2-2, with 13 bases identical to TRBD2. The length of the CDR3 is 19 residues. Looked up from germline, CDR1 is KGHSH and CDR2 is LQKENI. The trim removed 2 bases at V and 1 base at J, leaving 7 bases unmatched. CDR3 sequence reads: CASSPFGGLAGLNTGELFF. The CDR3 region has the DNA TGTGCCAGCTCACCATTCGGGGGACTAGCGGGATTGAACACCGGGGAGCTGTTTTTT.

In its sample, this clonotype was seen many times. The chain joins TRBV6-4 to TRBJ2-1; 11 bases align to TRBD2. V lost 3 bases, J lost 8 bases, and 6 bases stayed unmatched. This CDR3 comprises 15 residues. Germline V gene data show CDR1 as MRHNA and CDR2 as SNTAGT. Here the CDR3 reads CASSETGTSGDEQFF. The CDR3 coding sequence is TGTGCCAGCAGTGAGACAGGGACTAGCGGAGATGAGCAGTTCTTC.

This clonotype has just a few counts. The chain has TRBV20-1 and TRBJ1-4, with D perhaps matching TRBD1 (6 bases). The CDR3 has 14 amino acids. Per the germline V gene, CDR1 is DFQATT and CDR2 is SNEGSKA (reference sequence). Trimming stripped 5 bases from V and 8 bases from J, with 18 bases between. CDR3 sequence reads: CSARNRERKEKLFF. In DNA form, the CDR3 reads TGCAGTGCTCGAAACAGGGAGAGGAAGGAAAAACTGTTTTTT.

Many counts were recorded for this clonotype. Here the CDR3 DNA reads TGTGCCAGCAGTTCCGGGACAGGGCGCTACAATGAGCAGTTCTTC. Translation: CASSSGTGRYNEQFF. V is TRBV6-5 and J is TRBJ2-1; 9 bases are shared with TRBD1. CDR3 length: 15 amino acids. The V and J ends lost 4 bases and 3 bases, in that order; junction bases with no gene match: 4. Germline CDR1 MNHEY, CDR2 SVGAGI.

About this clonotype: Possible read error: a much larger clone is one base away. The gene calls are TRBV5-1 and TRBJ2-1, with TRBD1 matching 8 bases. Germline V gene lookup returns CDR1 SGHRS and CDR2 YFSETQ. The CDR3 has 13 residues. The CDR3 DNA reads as TGCGCCACCCAGGGGGCTCATCGGGATGAGCAGATCTTC. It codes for CATQGAHRDEQIF.

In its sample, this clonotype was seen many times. The CDR3 loop is CSAYSSSYNEQFF. CDR3 nucleotides: TGCAGTGCTTACTCGAGCTCCTACAATGAGCAGTTCTTC. The rearrangement links TRBV20-1 to TRBJ2-1, with D hard to call. The germline V and J ends were trimmed by 5 bases and 0 bases, with 8 bases remaining between them. The CDR3 covers 13 residues. CDR1 DFQATT and CDR2 SNEGSKA come from the germline V gene (reference sequence).

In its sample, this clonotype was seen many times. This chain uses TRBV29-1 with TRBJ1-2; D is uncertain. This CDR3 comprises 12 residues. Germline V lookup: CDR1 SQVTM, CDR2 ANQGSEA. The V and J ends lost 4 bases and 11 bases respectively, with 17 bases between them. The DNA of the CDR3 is TGCAGCGTTGGTTTGGAATCGGGGAGATACACCTTC. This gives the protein CSVGLESGRYTF.

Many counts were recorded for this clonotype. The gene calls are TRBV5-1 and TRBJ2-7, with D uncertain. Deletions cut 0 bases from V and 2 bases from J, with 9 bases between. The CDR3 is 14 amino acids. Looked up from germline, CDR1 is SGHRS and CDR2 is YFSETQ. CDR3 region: CASSLAGETYEQYF. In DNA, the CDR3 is TGCGCCAGCAGCTTGGCTGGGGAAACCTACGAGCAGTACTTC.

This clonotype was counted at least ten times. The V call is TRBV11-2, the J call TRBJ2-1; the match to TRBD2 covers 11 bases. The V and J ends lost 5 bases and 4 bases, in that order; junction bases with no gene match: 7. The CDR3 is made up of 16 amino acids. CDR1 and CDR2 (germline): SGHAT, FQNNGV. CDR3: CASSLQLAGGYNEQFF. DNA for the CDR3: TGTGCCAGCAGCCTCCAGCTAGCGGGGGGATACAATGAGCAGTTCTTC. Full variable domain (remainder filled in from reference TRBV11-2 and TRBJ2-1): EAGVAQSPRYKIIEKRQSVAFWCNPISGHATLYWYQQILGQGPKLLIQFQNNGVVDDSQLPKDRFSAERLKGVDSTLKIQPAKLEDSAVYLCASSLQLAGGYNEQFFGPGTRLTVL.

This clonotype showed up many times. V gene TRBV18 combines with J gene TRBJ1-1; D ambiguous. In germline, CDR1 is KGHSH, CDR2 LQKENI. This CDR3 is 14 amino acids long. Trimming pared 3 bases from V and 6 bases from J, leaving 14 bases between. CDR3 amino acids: CASSPLGHAAEAFF. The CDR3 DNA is TGTGCCAGCTCACCCCTCGGTCACGCAGCTGAAGCTTTCTTT.

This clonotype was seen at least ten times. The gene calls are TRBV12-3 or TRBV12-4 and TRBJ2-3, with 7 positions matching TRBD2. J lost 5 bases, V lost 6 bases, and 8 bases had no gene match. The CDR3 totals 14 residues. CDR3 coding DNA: TGTGCCAGCAGAACTAGCGCCGTCTTAGATACGCAGTATTTT. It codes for CASRTSAVLDTQYF.

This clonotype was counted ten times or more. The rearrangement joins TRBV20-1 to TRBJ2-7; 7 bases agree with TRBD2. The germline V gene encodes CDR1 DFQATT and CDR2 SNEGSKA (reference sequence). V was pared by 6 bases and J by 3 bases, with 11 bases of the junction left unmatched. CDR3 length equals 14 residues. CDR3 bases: TGCAGTGCACCTCGGGCAGCGGGATTCTACGAGCAGTACTTC. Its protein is CSAPRAAGFYEQYF.

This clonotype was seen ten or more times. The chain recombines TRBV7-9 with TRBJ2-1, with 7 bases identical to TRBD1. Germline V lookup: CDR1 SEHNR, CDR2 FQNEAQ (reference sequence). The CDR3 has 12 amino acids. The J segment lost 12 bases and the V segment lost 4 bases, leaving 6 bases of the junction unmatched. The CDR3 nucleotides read TGTGCCAGCAGCTCGGACAGGATCCGGCAGTTCTTC. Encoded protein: CASSSDRIRQFF. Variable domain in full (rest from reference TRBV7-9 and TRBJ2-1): DTGVSQNPRHKITKRGQNVTFRCDPISEHNRLYWYRQTLGQGPEFLTYFQNEAQLEKSRLLSDRFSAERPKGSFSTLEIQRTEQGDSAMYLCASSSDRIRQFFGPGTRLTVL.